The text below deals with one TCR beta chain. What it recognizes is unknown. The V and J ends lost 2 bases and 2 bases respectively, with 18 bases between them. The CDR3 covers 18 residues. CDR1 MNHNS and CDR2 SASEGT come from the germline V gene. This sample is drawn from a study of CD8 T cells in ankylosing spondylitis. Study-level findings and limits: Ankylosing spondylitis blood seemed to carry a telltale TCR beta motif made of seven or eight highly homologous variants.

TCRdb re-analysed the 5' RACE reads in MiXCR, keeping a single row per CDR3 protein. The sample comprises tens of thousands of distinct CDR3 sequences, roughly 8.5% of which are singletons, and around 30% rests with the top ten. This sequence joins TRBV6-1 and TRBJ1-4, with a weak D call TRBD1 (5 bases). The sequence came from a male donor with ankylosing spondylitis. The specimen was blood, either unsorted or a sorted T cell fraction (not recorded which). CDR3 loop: CASSEWVGGLGTNEKLFF. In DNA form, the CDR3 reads TGTGCCAGCAGTGAATGGGTTGGGGGGTTAGGCACTAATGAAAAACTGTTTTTT.